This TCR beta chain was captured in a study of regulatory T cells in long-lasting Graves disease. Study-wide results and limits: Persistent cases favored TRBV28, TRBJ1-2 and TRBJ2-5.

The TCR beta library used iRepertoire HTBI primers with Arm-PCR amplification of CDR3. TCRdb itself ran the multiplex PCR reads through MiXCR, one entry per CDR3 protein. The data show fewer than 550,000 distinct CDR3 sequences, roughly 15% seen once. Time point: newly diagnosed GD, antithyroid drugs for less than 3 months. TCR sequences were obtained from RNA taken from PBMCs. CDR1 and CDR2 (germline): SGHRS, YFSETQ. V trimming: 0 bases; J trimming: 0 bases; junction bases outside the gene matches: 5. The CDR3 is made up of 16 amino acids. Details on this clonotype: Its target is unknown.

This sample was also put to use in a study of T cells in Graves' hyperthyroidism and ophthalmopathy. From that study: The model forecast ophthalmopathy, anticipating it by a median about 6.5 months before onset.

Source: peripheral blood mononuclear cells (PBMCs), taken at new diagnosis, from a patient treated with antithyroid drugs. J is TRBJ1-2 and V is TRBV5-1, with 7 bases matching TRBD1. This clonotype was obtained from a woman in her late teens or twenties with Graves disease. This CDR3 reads CASSLAPGTANYGYTF. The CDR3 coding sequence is TGCGCCAGCAGCTTGGCACCCGGGACAGCTAACTATGGCTACACCTTC.